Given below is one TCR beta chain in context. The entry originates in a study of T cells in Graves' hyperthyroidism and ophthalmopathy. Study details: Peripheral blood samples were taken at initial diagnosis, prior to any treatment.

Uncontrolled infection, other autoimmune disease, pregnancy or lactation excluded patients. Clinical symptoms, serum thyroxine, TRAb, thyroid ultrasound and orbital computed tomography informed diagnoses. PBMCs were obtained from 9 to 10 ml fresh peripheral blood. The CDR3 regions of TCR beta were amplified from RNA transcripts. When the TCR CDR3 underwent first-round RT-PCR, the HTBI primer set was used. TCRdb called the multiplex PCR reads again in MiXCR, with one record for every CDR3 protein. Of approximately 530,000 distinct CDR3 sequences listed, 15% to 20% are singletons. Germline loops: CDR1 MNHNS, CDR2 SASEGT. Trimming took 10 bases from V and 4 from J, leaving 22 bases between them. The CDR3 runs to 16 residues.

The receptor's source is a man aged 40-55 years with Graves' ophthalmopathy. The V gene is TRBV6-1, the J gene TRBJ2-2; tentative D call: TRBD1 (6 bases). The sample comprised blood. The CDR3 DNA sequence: TGTGCCACTAGCCATCGGACAGCATGGGGCACCGGGGAGCTGTTTTTT. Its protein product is CATSHRTAWGTGELFF.